This note documents a single T cell receptor beta chain sequence. Just one base apart from a much larger clone, this may be a read error. The CDR3 extends over 14 amino acids. The record originates from a study of blood T cells in healthy people across ages. The second PCR ran roughly 7 to 12 cycles with a sample-barcoded 5' primer and J-beta primers. TCRdb redid the calling of the 5' RACE reads with MiXCR, one entry per CDR3 protein. Here the sample spans around 870,000 distinct CDR3 sequences, less than 35% being singletons. This TCR came from a woman of 80 years or more in good health. This sequence joins TRBV12-3 or TRBV12-4 and TRBJ2-7; TRBD1 aligns across 12 bases. The sample comprised blood. Written as DNA, the CDR3 is TGTGCCGGCAGTCCAGGGACAGGGGGCCCCGAGCAGTACTTC. It yields the protein CAGSPGTGGPEQYF.